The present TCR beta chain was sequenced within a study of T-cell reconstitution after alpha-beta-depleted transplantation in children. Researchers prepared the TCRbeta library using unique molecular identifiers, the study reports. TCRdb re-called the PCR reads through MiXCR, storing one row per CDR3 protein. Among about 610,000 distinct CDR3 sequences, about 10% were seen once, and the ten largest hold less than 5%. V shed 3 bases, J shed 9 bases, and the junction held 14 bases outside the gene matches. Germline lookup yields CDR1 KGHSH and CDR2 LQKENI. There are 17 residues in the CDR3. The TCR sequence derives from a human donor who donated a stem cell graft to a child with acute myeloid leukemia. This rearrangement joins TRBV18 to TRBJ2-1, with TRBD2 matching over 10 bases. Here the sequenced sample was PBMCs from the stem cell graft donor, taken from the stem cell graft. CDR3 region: CASSPLAGVVRVSEQFF. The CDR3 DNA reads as TGTGCCAGCTCACCTCTAGCGGGAGTCGTCAGGGTGAGTGAGCAGTTCTTC.